These 32 T cell receptor beta chains were all obtained from the same sample, sequenced in a study of cytomegalovirus exposure and HLA in healthy donors. The PCR was carried out with 60 Vbeta primers and 13 Jbeta primers. Sequencing was performed with immunoSEQ multiplex PCR; in TCRdb, only in-frame clones are kept and a portion is missing. The sample consists of about 180,000 clones, 65% to 85% of them appearing once. The sample taken for sequencing was PBMCs. Receptor source: a girl aged 10 to 17 in good health and CMV-seropositive.

This rearrangement joins TRBV9 to TRBJ2-5, with 7 bases identical to TRBD1. This CDR3 has 15 residues. The V segment lost 3 bases and the J segment 4 bases; nucleotides outside the gene matches: 9. The germline V gene encodes CDR1 SGDLS and CDR2 YYNGEE. CDR3 residues: CASSARTGGVETQYF. In DNA form, the CDR3 reads TGTGCCAGCAGCGCTAGGACAGGCGGAGTAGAGACCCAGTACTTC.

This clone occurred once. The chain combines TRBV2 with TRBJ2-5; weak D call: TRBD2 (6 bases). The closer fit of TRBJ2-7 to the DNA end suggests the J call may be wrong. The CDR3 is 12 residues long. From germline, CDR1 is SNHLY and CDR2 FYNNEI. CDR3 region: CASWRVSYEQYF. CDR3 in DNA: TGTGCCAGCTGGAGGGTCTCCTACGAGCAGTACTTC.

The CDR3 loop reads CASSELSTSGRHEQYF. The CDR3 nucleotides are TGTGCCAGCAGCGAACTTAGCACTAGCGGGCGCCACGAGCAGTACTTC. This sequence joins TRBV14 and TRBJ2-7; 9 bases agree with TRBD2. Germline trimming cut 5 bases from V and 5 bases from J; bases unmatched to any gene: 13. This CDR3 has 16 amino acids. Germline-derived CDR1 and CDR2 are SGHDN and FVKESK.

The rearrangement uses TRBV6-6 and TRBJ2-1; 9 nucleotides agree with TRBD1. Losses at the gene ends were 4 bases for V and 8 bases for J; bases not matched to a gene: 9. Germline V gene sequence: CDR1 MNHNY, CDR2 SVGAGI (reference sequence). This CDR3 has 15 residues. CDR3 sequence reads: CASSSAGTGLHEQFF. The CDR3 DNA reads TGTGCCAGCAGTTCCGCCGGGACAGGGTTGCATGAGCAGTTCTTC.

As for this clone: Other DNA sequences within the sample encode an identical CDR3. The chain uses TRBV18 and TRBJ2-3, with TRBD2 matching over 9 bases. CDR3 size: 13 residues. Germline assignment: CDR1 KGHSH and CDR2 LQKENI. Unmatched junction bases numbered 0, after V lost 3 bases and J lost 5 bases. The CDR3 loop reads CASSPTSGDTQYF. The DNA for the CDR3 is TGTGCCAGCTCACCGACTAGCGGAGATACGCAGTATTTT.

The chain links TRBV5-6 to TRBJ1-2; unclear D gene. This CDR3 comprises 16 residues. The germline V and J ends were trimmed by 0 bases and 4 bases, with 16 bases remaining between them. Germline values: CDR1 SGHDT, CDR2 YYEEEE. CDR3 in amino acids: CASSLGGQVSLYGYTF. The CDR3 nucleotides read TGTGCCAGCAGCTTGGGAGGCCAAGTTAGTCTCTATGGCTACACCTTC.

The chain is built from TRBV5-1 and TRBJ2-1, with 11 positions matching TRBD2. Germline values: CDR1 SGHRS, CDR2 YFSETQ. The CDR3 runs 17 residues. The trim removed 5 bases at V and 4 bases at J, leaving 11 bases unmatched. The CDR3 DNA reads TGCGCCAGCAGTTTGATGACTAGCGGGATGGGATACAATGAGCAGTTCTTC. Translation gives CASSLMTSGMGYNEQFF.

The chain recombines TRBV21-1 with TRBJ2-1; the table gives TRBD2 as D, unverified against the DNA. TRBV21-1 is a pseudogene. The CDR3 has 18 residues. CDR3 loop: CASSPKPEGRRSYNEQFF. CDR3 bases: TGTGCCAGCAGCCCCAAACCAGAGGGGAGGCGCTCCTACAATGAGCAGTTCTTC.

This chain uses TRBV19 with TRBJ2-1, with 12 bases identical to TRBD2. The trim removed 6 bases at V and 7 bases at J, leaving 7 bases unmatched. The CDR3 extends over 15 amino acids. CDR1 is LNHDA, CDR2 SQIVND, per germline (reference sequence). CDR3 loop: CASRMTSGSFNEQFF. The CDR3 DNA reads as TGTGCCAGTAGAATGACTAGCGGGAGTTTTAATGAGCAGTTCTTC. The full variable domain, with the rest looked up from reference TRBV19 and TRBJ2-1, is DGGITQSPKYLFRKEGQNVTLSCEQNLNHDAMYWYRQDPGQGLRLIYYSQIVNDFQKGDIAEGYSVSREKKESFPLTVTSAQKNPTAFYLCASRMTSGSFNEQFFGPGTRLTVL.

The genes are TRBV5-4 and TRBJ2-1, with TRBD2 matching 7 bases. Germline V gene sequence: CDR1 SGHNT, CDR2 YYREEE (reference sequence). The CDR3 is 15 amino acids. V shed 0 bases, J shed 3 bases, and the junction held 3 bases outside the gene matches. This chain's CDR3 is CASSLGDYLYNEQFF. CDR3 sequence (DNA): TGTGCCAGCAGCTTGGGGGACTACCTCTACAATGAGCAGTTCTTC. Variable domain in full (rest from reference TRBV5-4 and TRBJ2-1): ETGVTQSPTHLIKTRGQQVTLRCSSQSGHNTVSWYQQALGQGPQFIFQYYREEENGRGNFPPRFSGLQFPNYSSELNVNALELDDSALYLCASSLGDYLYNEQFFGPGTRLTVL.

The chain recombines TRBV29-1 with TRBJ2-4, with D maybe TRBD1 (5 bases). CDR3 length equals 15 residues. Looked up from germline, CDR1 is SQVTM and CDR2 is ANQGSEA. Trimming cost V 6 bases and J 1 base, with 16 bases left between them. CDR3 sequence reads: CSVRPQGSAKNIQYF. CDR3 DNA sequence: TGCAGCGTCCGACCCCAGGGCTCTGCCAAAAACATTCAGTACTTC.

The rearrangement links TRBV18 to TRBJ1-2; TRBD1 aligns across 12 bases. Germline CDR1 and CDR2: KGHSH and LQKENI. This CDR3 contains 20 residues. V lost 0 bases to trimming and J lost 1 base; unmatched junction nucleotides: 12. CDR3: CASSPPGTGGASNYNYGYTF. In DNA, the CDR3 is TGTGCCAGCTCACCACCCGGGACAGGGGGCGCTTCAAACTATAACTATGGCTACACCTTC.

The CDR3 region has the DNA TGTGCCAGCTCACCCTATACAGGTATTAGGAATGAGCAGTTCTTC. It translates to CASSPYTGIRNEQFF. The chain is built from TRBV18 and TRBJ2-1; maybe TRBD1 (5 bases). Trimming removed 3 bases from V and 7 bases from J, with 16 bases in between. The CDR3 is made up of 15 amino acids. Germline loops: CDR1 KGHSH, CDR2 LQKENI.

The chain uses TRBV10-3 and TRBJ2-1; TRBD1 aligns across 9 bases. The CDR3 is 16 residues long. V shed 0 bases, J shed 4 bases, and the junction held 4 bases outside the gene matches. Looked up from germline, CDR1 is ENHRY and CDR2 is SYGVKD. CDR3 region: CAISESGQGRYNEQFF. In DNA form, the CDR3 reads TGTGCCATCAGTGAGTCGGGACAGGGAAGATACAATGAGCAGTTCTTC.

V and J are TRBV7-2 and TRBJ2-1; tentative D call: TRBD2 (6 bases). Germline assignment: CDR1 SGHTA and CDR2 FQGNSA. Trimming shortened V by 5 bases and J by 3 bases, and 14 bases separated the two germline ends. This CDR3 is 15 amino acids long. In DNA, the CDR3 is TGTGCCAGCAGCCAAGGGACTTCATACTACAATGAGCAGTTCTTC. It is translated as CASSQGTSYYNEQFF. Supplemented by reference TRBV7-2 and TRBJ2-1, the full variable domain reads GAGVSQSPSNKVTEKGKDVELRCDPISGHTALYWYRQSLGQGLEFLIYFQGNSAPDKSGLPSDRFSAERTGGSVSTLTIQRTQQEDSAVYLCASSQGTSYYNEQFFGPGTRLTVL.

This chain joins TRBV29-1 and TRBJ2-7; 8 bases are a match to TRBD1. CDR1 is SQVTM and CDR2 is ANQGSEA in the germline V gene. The junction had 10 bases not matched to a gene; V was cut back by 7 bases and J by 2 bases. This CDR3 region has 14 residues. CDR3 bases: TGCAGCGCGGGACCCGGGACAGGTCCCTACGAGCAGTACTTC. It yields the protein CSAGPGTGPYEQYF.

This rearrangement joins TRBV18 to TRBJ2-1; TRBD2 might be the D (5 bases). V was cut by 1 base and J by 5 bases, with 12 bases left in between. This CDR3 is 15 amino acids long. Per germline, CDR1 KGHSH and CDR2 LQKENI. Here the CDR3 reads CASSPLSGANNEQFF. The CDR3 bases are TGTGCCAGCTCACCACTAAGCGGAGCCAACAATGAGCAGTTCTTC.

The rearrangement links TRBV6-6 to TRBJ1-2, with 7 positions matching TRBD1. The CDR3 is 16 residues long. Germline assignment: CDR1 MNHNY and CDR2 SVGAGI (reference sequence). V was clipped by 1 base and J by 4 bases; unmatched bases: 9. The CDR3 loop reads CASSYFGQELPYGYTF. In DNA form, the CDR3 reads TGTGCCAGCAGTTACTTCGGACAGGAACTACCCTATGGCTACACCTTC.

CDR3 coding DNA: TGTGCCAGCAGCCGGGACAGGGTGGCAGATACGCAGTATTTT. It is translated as CASSRDRVADTQYF. The gene calls are TRBV7-2 and TRBJ2-3, with TRBD1 matching 9 bases. Losses at the gene ends were 5 bases for V and 4 bases for J; bases not matched to a gene: 4. This CDR3 has 14 amino acids. The germline V gene encodes CDR1 SGHTA and CDR2 FQGNSA.

This clone was observed a single time. CDR3 residues: CASSPTDSSYGYTF. In nucleotides, the CDR3 is TGTGCCAGCTCACCGACAGATTCCTCTTATGGCTACACCTTC. The chain recombines TRBV18 with TRBJ1-2; tentatively, D is TRBD1 (5 bases). CDR3 length equals 14 residues. The V gene lost 3 bases and the J gene lost 5 bases, with 13 bases spanning the gap. The germline V gene encodes CDR1 KGHSH and CDR2 LQKENI.

The CDR3 loop reads CATSTANTGVYGYTF. CDR3 in DNA: TGTGCCACCAGCACAGCTAATACGGGGGTCTATGGCTACACCTTC. The V gene is TRBV15, the J gene TRBJ1-2; TRBD1 is a possible D gene (5 bases). In germline, CDR1 is LNHNV, CDR2 YYDKDF (reference sequence). V dropped 4 bases and J dropped 4 bases, with 16 bases sitting between them. The CDR3 runs to 15 residues.

The genes are TRBV7-6 and TRBJ2-1; perhaps TRBD2 as D (6 bases). The germline CDR1 and CDR2 sequences are SGHVS and FNYEAQ. The CDR3 runs 14 residues. Trimming took off 3 bases at V and 0 bases at J, with 6 bases between the two ends. The CDR3: CASSLGGSYNEQFF. The CDR3 nucleotides are TGTGCCAGCAGCTTGGGGGGCTCCTACAATGAGCAGTTCTTC.

This clone was recorded a few times. The CDR3 DNA reads TGTGCCAGCAGCGGGTACAGCGGGAGTGGGGAGACCCAGTACTTC. Its protein is CASSGYSGSGETQYF. The chain is built from TRBV9 and TRBJ2-5, with TRBD2 matching over 8 bases. V was clipped by 3 bases and J by 5 bases; unmatched bases: 9. Germline values: CDR1 SGDLS, CDR2 YYNGEE. The CDR3 loop spans 15 amino acids.

The chain has TRBV7-6 and TRBJ1-4, with TRBD1 as a possible D gene (6 bases). This CDR3 is built from 16 residues. The germline CDR1 and CDR2 sequences are SGHVS and FNYEAQ. V was clipped by 3 bases and J by 0 bases, with 11 bases between them. CDR3 protein: CASSFLTGTTNEKLFF. CDR3 DNA: TGTGCCAGCAGCTTCTTGACAGGCACAACTAATGAAAAACTGTTTTTT.

The chain couples TRBV2 to TRBJ2-2; 13 nucleotides line up with TRBD2. The CDR3 contains 18 residues. The junction had 6 bases not matched to a gene; V was cut back by 5 bases and J by 0 bases. CDR1 is SNHLY and CDR2 is FYNNEI in the germline V gene. CDR3 DNA: TGTGCCAGCAGTCAACGAGGGACTAGCGGGACGAACACCGGGGAGCTGTTTTTT. This sequence encodes CASSQRGTSGTNTGELFF. The complete variable domain, with remaining parts taken from reference TRBV2 and TRBJ2-2, reads EPEVTQTPSHQVTQMGQEVILRCVPISNHLYFYWYRQILGQKVEFLVSFYNNEISEKSEIFDDQFSVERPDGSNFTLKIRSTKLEDSAMYFCASSQRGTSGTNTGELFFGEGSRLTVL.

This rearrangement joins TRBV5-1 to TRBJ1-1; TRBD1 matches at 7 bases. V lost 2 bases, J lost 2 bases, and 9 bases stayed unmatched. The CDR3 runs 16 residues. The germline V gene has CDR1 SGHRS and CDR2 YFSETQ. The CDR3 region is CASSFGSDRRNTEAFF. CDR3 DNA sequence: TGCGCCAGCAGCTTCGGATCGGACAGGCGAAACACTGAAGCTTTCTTT.

In this sample, this clone turned up a few times. The rearrangement joins TRBV29-1 to TRBJ2-5; D is unresolved. V was trimmed by 4 bases and J by 2 bases, leaving 5 bases between them. Germline V lookup: CDR1 SQVTM, CDR2 ANQGSEA. The CDR3 has 11 residues. Here the CDR3 reads CSVGRQETQYF. CDR3 nucleotide sequence: TGCAGCGTTGGGCGGCAAGAGACCCAGTACTTC.

The chain carries TRBV7-9 and TRBJ1-4; D unclear. The CDR3 totals 16 residues. Trimming stripped 5 bases from V and 8 bases from J, with 21 bases between. From germline, CDR1 is SEHNR and CDR2 FQNEAQ (reference sequence). The chain's CDR3 is CASSPTRMGNREKLFF. DNA for the CDR3: TGTGCCAGCAGCCCTACTAGAATGGGAAACCGGGAAAAACTGTTTTTT.

The V call is TRBV20-1, the J call TRBJ2-7; tentatively, D is TRBD2 (6 bases). The CDR3 consists of 11 residues. The V and J ends lost 5 bases and 3 bases respectively, with 8 bases between them. Germline V gene sequence: CDR1 DFQATT, CDR2 SNEGSKA (reference sequence). This CDR3 reads CSARLGYEQYF. CDR3 DNA: TGCAGTGCTCGACTAGGCTACGAGCAGTACTTC.

This rearrangement joins TRBV5-4 to TRBJ2-7; possible D gene TRBD2, 6 bases. CDR3 length equals 14 residues. Germline V gene lookup returns CDR1 SGHNT and CDR2 YYREEE (reference sequence). V lost 5 bases, J lost 5 bases, and 17 bases lay in between. In nucleotides, the CDR3 is TGTGCCAGCAGTTCTCAGAAAGGCGGGAACGAGCAGTACTTC. This codes for CASSSQKGGNEQYF.

V gene TRBV27 combines with J gene TRBJ1-3; 8 nucleotides match TRBD1. The length of the CDR3 is 16 residues. The ends lost 5 bases at V and 4 bases at J; junction bases unmatched: 10. Germline V gives CDR1 MNHEY, CDR2 SMNVEV (reference sequence). CDR3 protein: CASSQSPQGGGNTIYF. The CDR3 DNA sequence: TGTGCCAGCAGTCAAAGCCCACAGGGGGGCGGAAACACCATATATTTT.

The chain joins TRBV11-2 to TRBJ2-2, with 9 bases aligning to TRBD1. V shed 5 bases and J 4 bases; nucleotides not matched to a gene: 8. This CDR3 comprises 16 residues. Germline V CDR1 and CDR2: SGHAT, FQNNGV. CDR3: CASSHPGTGITGELFF. The DNA for the CDR3 is TGTGCCAGCAGCCACCCCGGGACAGGGATCACCGGGGAGCTGTTTTTT.